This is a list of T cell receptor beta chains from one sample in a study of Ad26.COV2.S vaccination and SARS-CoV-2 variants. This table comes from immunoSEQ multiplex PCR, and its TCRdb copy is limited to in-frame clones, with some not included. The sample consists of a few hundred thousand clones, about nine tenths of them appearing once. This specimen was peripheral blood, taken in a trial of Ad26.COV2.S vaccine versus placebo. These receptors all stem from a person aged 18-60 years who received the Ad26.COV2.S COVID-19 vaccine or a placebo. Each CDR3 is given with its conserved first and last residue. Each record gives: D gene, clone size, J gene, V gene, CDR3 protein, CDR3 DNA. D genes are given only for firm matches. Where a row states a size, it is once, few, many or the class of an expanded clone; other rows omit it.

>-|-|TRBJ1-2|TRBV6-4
CASSEEVNYGYTF
TGTGCCAGCAGTGAAGAGGTTAACTATGGCTACACCTTC
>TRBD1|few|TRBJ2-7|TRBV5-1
CASSPGTVSSYEQYF
TGCGCCAGCAGCCCCGGGACAGTCAGCTCCTACGAGCAGTACTTC
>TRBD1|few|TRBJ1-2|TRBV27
CASSLSRSGDRGSNYGYTF
TGTGCCAGCAGTTTATCTAGGTCTGGGGACAGGGGTTCTAACTATGGCTACACCTTC
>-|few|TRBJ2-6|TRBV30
CAWSRLSRGANVLTF
TGTGCCTGGAGCCGACTCTCACGGGGGGCCAACGTCCTGACTTTC
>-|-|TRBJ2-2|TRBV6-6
CASSFSGNTGELFF
TGTGCCAGCAGTTTCAGCGGGAACACCGGGGAGCTGTTTTTT
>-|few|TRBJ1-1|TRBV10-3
CAISEGPRKKDTEAFF
TGTGCCATCAGTGAGGGACCGAGGAAAAAGGACACTGAAGCTTTCTTT
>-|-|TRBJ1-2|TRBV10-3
CAISEFQGRYGYTF
TGTGCCATCAGTGAGTTTCAGGGACGCTATGGCTACACCTTC
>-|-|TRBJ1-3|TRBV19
CATRDPGGQGTNTIYF
TGTGCCACCAGAGATCCCGGTGGGCAGGGAACAAACACCATATATTTT
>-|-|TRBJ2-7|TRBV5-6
CASSLSVTYEQYF
TGTGCCAGCAGCTTGTCGGTCACCTACGAGCAGTACTTC
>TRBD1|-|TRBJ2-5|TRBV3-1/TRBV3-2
CASSQATTGAETQYF
TGTGCCAGCAGCCAAGCCACGACAGGGGCAGAGACCCAGTACTTC
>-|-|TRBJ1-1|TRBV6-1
CASSERTVNTEAFF
TGTGCCAGCAGTGAAAGGACAGTGAACACTGAAGCTTTCTTT
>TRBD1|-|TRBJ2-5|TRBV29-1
CSVDSGDRDVETQYF
TGCAGCGTTGACAGCGGCGACAGGGACGTGGAGACCCAGTACTTC
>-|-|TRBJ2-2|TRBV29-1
CSVERPNTGELFF
TGCAGCGTTGAAAGGCCGAACACCGGGGAGCTGTTTTTT
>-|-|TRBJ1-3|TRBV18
CASSPGRASSGNTIYF
TGTGCCAGCTCACCGGGACGGGCGAGCTCTGGAAACACCATATATTTT
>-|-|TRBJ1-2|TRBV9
CASSVIQGTLWNYGYTF
TGTGCCAGCAGCGTAATCCAGGGTACATTGTGGAACTATGGCTACACCTTC
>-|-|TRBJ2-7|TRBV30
CAWGTSYEQYF
TGTGCCTGGGGTACTTCCTACGAGCAGTACTTC
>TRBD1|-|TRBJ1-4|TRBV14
CASRRQGAGEKLFF
TGTGCCAGCAGAAGACAGGGGGCCGGGGAAAAACTGTTTTTT
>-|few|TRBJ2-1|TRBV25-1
CASTLAEVNNEQFF
TGTGCCAGCACTTTAGCGGAGGTGAACAATGAGCAGTTCTTC
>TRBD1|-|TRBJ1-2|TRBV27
CASSLLGPPRGGYTF
TGTGCCAGCAGTTTATTAGGACCTCCCAGGGGGGGCTACACCTTC
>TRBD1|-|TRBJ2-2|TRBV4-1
CASSKQGIGGELFF
TGCGCCAGCAGCAAACAGGGGATCGGCGGGGAGCTGTTTTTT
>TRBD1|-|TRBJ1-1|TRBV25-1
CASSGRQGWGTTEAFF
TGTGCCAGCAGTGGCAGACAGGGCTGGGGGACCACTGAAGCTTTCTTT
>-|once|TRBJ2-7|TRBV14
CASSSWSEGEASYEQYF
TGTGCCAGCAGCTCTTGGAGTGAGGGGGAGGCTTCCTACGAGCAGTACTTC
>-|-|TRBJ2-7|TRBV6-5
CASSYLGWQYF
TGTGCCAGCAGTTACTTGGGGTGGCAGTACTTC
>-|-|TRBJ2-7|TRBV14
CASSPRGTNEQYF
TGTGCCAGCAGCCCCAGGGGCACTAACGAGCAGTACTTC
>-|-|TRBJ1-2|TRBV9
CASSRDGDYGYTF
TGTGCCAGCAGCCGGGACGGCGACTATGGCTACACCTTC
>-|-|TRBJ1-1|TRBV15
CATSSPPKRNTEAFF
TGTGCCACCAGCAGCCCACCGAAGAGGAACACTGAAGCTTTCTTT
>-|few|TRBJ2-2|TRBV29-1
CSVAQADGELFF
TGCAGCGTTGCACAGGCGGACGGGGAGCTGTTTTTT
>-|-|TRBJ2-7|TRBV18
CASSPNSDSTYEQYF
TGTGCCAGCTCACCGAACTCGGACAGTACCTACGAGCAGTACTTC
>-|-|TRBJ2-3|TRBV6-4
CASSPGRGPDTQYF
TGTGCCAGCAGCCCCGGGCGGGGCCCAGATACGCAGTATTTT
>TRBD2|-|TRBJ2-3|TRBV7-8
CASSSRTSGGGYTQYF
TGTGCCAGCAGCTCGCGGACTAGCGGGGGGGGATATACGCAGTATTTT
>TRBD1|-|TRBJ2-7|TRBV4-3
CASSLYGRTGGNEQYF
TGCGCCAGCAGCCTTTATGGTCGGACAGGAGGTAACGAGCAGTACTTC
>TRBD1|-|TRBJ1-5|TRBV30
CAWAGQGNQPQHF
TGTGCCTGGGCTGGACAGGGGAATCAGCCCCAGCATTTT
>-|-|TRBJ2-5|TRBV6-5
CASSRQGGVETQYF
TGTGCCAGCAGTCGTCAGGGGGGGGTAGAGACCCAGTACTTC
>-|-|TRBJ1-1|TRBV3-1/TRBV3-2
CASSHVQTGEAFF
TGTGCCAGCAGCCACGTTCAGACTGGTGAAGCTTTCTTT
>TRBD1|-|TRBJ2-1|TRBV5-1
CASYLGQNYNEQFF
TGCGCCAGCTACCTGGGACAGAACTACAATGAGCAGTTCTTC
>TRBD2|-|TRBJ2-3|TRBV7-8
CASSLPLAGYTDTQYF
TGTGCCAGCAGCTTACCCCTAGCGGGGTATACAGATACGCAGTATTTT
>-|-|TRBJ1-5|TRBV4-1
CASSQDPGPSEPQHF
TGCGCCAGCAGCCAAGATCCCGGCCCGAGCGAGCCCCAGCATTTT
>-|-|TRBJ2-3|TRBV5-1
CASSPIQQRHTDTQYF
TGCGCCAGCAGCCCTATTCAGCAGCGGCATACAGATACGCAGTATTTT
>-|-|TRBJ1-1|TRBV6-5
CASRQLNTEAFF
TGTGCCAGCAGGCAATTGAACACTGAAGCTTTCTTT
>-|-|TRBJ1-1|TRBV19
CASSIRQENTEAFF
TGTGCCAGTAGTATACGACAGGAAAACACTGAAGCTTTCTTT
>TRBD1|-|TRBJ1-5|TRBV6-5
CASILDRGAFRPQHF
TGTGCCAGCATCCTCGACAGGGGCGCCTTTCGGCCCCAGCATTTT
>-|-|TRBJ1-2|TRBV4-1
CASSQEHREANYGYTF
TGCGCCAGCAGCCAAGAACACAGGGAGGCGAACTATGGCTACACCTTC
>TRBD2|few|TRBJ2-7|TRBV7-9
CASSPRLAGIHEQYF
TGTGCCAGCAGCCCCCGACTAGCGGGGATCCACGAGCAGTACTTC
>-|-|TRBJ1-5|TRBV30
CAWRLDSNQPQHF
TGTGCCTGGAGGCTAGACAGCAATCAGCCCCAGCATTTT
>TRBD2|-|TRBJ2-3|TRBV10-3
CAIGLGLAGGTDTQYF
TGTGCCATCGGGTTGGGGCTAGCGGGGGGTACAGATACGCAGTATTTT
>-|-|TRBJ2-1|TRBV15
CATGSYNEQFF
TGTGCCACCGGGTCCTACAATGAGCAGTTCTTC
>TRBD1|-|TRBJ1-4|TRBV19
CASNWDRVDEKLFF
TGTGCCAGTAATTGGGACAGGGTGGACGAAAAACTGTTTTTT
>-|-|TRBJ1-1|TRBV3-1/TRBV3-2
CASSQDKGTTETEAFF
TGTGCCAGCAGCCAAGACAAGGGGACGACAGAGACTGAAGCTTTCTTT
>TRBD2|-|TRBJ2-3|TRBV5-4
CASSLAGAGGDLTNTDTQYF
TGTGCCAGCAGCTTGGCCGGGGCCGGGGGGGACCTAACTAACACAGATACGCAGTATTTT
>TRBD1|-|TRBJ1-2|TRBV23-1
CASSHPGTGKSYGYTF
TGCGCCAGCAGTCACCCGGGGACAGGGAAGAGCTATGGCTACACCTTC
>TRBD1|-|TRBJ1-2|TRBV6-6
CASRSRDSYGYTF
TGTGCCAGCAGATCCCGGGACAGCTATGGCTACACCTTC
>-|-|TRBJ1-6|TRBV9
CASSTTESYNSPLHF
TGTGCCAGCAGCACAACAGAATCCTATAATTCACCCCTCCACTTT
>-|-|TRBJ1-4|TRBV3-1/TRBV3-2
CASSQDLARGSEKLFF
TGTGCCAGCAGCCAAGATTTGGCCCGAGGGAGTGAAAAACTGTTTTTT
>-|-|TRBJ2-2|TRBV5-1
CASSSNTGELFF
TGCGCCAGCAGCTCGAACACCGGGGAGCTGTTTTTT
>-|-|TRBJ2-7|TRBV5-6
CASSRRAVQEQYF
TGTGCCAGCAGCCGACGGGCGGTTCAAGAGCAGTACTTC